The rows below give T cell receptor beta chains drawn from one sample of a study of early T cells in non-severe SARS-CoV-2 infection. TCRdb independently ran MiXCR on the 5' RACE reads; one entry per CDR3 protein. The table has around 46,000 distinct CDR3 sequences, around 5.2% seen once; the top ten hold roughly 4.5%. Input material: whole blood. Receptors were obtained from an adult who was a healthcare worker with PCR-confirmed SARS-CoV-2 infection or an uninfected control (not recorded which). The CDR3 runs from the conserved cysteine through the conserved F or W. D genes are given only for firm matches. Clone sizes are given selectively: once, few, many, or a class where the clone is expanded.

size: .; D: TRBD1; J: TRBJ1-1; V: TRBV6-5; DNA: TGTGCCAGCAGCCGAGGACAGGGTGTGCTTTTCCCTGAAGCTTTCTTT; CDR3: CASSRGQGVLFPEAFF
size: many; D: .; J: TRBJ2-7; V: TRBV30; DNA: TGTGCCTGGAACCGGGGGGCAGACTACGAGCAGTACTTC; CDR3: CAWNRGADYEQYF
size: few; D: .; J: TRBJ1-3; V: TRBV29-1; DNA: TGCAGCGCAGGAACAGAAAACACCATATATTTT; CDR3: CSAGTENTIYF
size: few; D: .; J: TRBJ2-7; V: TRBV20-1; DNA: TGCAGTGCTCCGGACGGGTACTACGAGCAGTACTTC; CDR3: CSAPDGYYEQYF
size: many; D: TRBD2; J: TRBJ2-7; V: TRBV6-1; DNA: TGTGCCAGCACTGGCGGGAGAGGGTTTGGGGTGCAGTACTTC; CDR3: CASTGGRGFGVQYF
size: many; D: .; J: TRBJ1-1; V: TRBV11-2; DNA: TGTGCCAGCAGCCCCGGACAGCAAAAGAACACTGAAGCTTTCTTT; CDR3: CASSPGQQKNTEAFF
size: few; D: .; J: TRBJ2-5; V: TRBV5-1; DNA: TGCGCCAGCAGTGGAGAGACGAAAGAGACCCAGTACTTC; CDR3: CASSGETKETQYF
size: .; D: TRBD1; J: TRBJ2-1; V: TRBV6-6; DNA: TGTGCCAGCAGTACAGGGGGCCCCTACAATGAGCAGTTCTTC; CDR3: CASSTGGPYNEQFF
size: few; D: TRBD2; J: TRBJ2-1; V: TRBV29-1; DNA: TGCAGCGTTGGCACGGGGGAGGGGAATGAGCAGTTCTTC; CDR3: CSVGTGEGNEQFF
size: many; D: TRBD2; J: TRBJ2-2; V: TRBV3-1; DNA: TGCCCCCCAAGGCCGCGGACTAGCGGACGCACCGGGGAGCTGTTTTTT; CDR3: CPPRPRTSGRTGELFF